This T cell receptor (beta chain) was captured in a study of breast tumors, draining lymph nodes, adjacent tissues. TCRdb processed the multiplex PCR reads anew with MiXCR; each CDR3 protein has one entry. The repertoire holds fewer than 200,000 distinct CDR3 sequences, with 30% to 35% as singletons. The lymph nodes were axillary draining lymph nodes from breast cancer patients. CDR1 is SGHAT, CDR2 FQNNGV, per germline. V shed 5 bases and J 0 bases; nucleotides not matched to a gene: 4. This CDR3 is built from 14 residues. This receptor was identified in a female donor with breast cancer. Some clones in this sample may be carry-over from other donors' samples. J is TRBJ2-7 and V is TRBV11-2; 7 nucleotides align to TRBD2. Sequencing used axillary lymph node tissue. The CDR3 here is CASSQRGDSYEQYF. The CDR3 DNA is TGTGCCAGCAGCCAACGGGGGGACTCCTACGAGCAGTACTTC.